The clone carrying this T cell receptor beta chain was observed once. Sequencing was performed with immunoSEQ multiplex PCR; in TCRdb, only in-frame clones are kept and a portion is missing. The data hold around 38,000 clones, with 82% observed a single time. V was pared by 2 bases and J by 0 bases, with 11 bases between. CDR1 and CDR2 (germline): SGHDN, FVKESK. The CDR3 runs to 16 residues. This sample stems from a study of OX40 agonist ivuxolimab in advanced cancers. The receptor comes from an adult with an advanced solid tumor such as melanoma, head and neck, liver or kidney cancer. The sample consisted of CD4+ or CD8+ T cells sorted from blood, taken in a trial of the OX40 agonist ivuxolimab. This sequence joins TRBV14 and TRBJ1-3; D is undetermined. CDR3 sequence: CASSQMWQTSGNTIYF. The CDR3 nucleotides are TGTGCCAGCAGCCAAATGTGGCAGACCTCTGGAAACACCATATATTTT.